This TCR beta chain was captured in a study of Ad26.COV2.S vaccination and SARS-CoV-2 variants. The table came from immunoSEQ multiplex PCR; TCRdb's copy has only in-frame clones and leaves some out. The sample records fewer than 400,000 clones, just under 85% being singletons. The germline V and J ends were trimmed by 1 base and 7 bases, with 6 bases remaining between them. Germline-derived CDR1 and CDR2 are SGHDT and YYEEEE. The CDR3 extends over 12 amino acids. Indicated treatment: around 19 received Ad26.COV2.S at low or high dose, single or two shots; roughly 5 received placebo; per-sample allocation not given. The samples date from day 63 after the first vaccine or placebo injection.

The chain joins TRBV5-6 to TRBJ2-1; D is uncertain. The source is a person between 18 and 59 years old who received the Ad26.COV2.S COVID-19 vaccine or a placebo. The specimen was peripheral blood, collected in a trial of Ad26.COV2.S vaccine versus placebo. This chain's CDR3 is CASSLNRNEQFF. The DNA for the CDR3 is TGTGCCAGCAGCTTGAACCGGAATGAGCAGTTCTTC.